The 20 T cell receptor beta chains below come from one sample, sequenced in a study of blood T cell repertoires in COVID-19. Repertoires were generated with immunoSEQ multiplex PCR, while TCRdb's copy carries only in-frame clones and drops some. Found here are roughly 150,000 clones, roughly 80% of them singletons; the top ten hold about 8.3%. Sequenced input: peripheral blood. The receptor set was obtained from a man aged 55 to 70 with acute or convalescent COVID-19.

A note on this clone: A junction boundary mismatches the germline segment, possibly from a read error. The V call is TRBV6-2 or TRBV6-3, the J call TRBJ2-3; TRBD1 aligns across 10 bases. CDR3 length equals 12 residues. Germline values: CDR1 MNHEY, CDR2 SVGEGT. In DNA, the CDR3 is TGTGCCAGCAGTTCGTCCCGGGACAGGGGACGGTTT. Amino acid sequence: CASSSSRDRGRF.

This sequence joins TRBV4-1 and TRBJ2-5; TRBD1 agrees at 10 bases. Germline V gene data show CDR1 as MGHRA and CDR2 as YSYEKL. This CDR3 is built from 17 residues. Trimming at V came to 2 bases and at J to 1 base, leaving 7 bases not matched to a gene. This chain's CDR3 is CASSQPPGQGLQETQYF. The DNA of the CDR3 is TGCGCCAGCAGCCAACCTCCGGGACAGGGGCTCCAAGAGACCCAGTACTTC.

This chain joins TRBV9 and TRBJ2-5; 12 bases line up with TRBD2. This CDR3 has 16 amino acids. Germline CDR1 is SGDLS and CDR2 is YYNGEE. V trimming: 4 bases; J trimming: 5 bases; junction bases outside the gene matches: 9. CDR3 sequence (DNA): TGTGCCAGCAGCTCTCCCCCTAGCGGGGGGGCGGAGACCCAGTACTTC. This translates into CASSSPPSGGAETQYF.

CDR3 DNA: TGCGCCAGCAGCTCCCGAGTTTCTAGCACAGATACGCAGTATTTT. As protein: CASSSRVSSTDTQYF. V and J are TRBV4-1 and TRBJ2-3; D uncertain. Trimming took off 5 bases at V and 0 bases at J, with 12 bases between the two ends. The length of the CDR3 is 15 residues. Germline V gene lookup returns CDR1 MGHRA and CDR2 YSYEKL.

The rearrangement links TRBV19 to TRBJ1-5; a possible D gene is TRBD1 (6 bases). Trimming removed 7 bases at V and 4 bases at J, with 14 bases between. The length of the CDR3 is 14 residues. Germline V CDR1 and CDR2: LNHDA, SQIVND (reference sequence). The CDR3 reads CASKEQGGNQPQHF. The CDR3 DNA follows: TGTGCCAGTAAGGAACAGGGCGGGAATCAGCCCCAGCATTTT.

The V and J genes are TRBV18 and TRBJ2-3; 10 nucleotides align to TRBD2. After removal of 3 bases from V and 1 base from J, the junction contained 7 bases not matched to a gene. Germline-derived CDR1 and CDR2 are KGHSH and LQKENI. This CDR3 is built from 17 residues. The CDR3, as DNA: TGTGCCAGCTCACCCGACACCGGGACTAGCGGCACAGATACGCAGTATTTT. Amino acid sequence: CASSPDTGTSGTDTQYF.

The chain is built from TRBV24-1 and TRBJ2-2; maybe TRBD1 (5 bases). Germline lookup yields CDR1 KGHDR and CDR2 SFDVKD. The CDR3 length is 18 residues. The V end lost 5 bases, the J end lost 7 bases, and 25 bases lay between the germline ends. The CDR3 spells CATSGRAGFPLALGELFF. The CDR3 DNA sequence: TGTGCCACCAGTGGTAGAGCAGGGTTTCCCTTAGCCCTCGGGGAGCTGTTTTTT.

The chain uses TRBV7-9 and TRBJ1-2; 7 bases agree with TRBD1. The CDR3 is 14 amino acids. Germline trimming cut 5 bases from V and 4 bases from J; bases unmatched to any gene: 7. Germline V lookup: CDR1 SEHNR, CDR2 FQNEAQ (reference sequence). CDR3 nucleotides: TGTGCCAGCAGCGCACCCGGGACAGCCTATGGCTACACCTTC. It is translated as CASSAPGTAYGYTF.

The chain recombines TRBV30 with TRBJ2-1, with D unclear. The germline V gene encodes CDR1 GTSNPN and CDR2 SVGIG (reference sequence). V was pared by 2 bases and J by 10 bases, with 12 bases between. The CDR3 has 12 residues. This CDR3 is CAWSLTHGEQFF. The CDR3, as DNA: TGTGCCTGGAGTTTGACCCACGGGGAGCAGTTCTTC.

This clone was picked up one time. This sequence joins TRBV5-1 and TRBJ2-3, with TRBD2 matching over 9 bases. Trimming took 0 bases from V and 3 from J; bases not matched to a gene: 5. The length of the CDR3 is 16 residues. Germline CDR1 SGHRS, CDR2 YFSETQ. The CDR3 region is CASSLVQRGETDTQYF. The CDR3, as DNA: TGCGCCAGCAGCTTGGTACAGCGGGGGGAAACAGATACGCAGTATTTT. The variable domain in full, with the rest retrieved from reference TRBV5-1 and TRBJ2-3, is KAGVTQTPRYLIKTRGQQVTLSCSPISGHRSVSWYQQTPGQGLQFLFEYFSETQRNKGNFPGRFSGRQFSNSRSEMNVSTLELGDSALYLCASSLVQRGETDTQYFGPGTRLTVL.

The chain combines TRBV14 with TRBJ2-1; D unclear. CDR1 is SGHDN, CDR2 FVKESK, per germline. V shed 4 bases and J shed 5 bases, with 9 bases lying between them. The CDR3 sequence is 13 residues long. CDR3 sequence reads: CASSLQLDNEQFF. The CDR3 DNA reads TGTGCCAGCAGCCTCCAGCTAGACAATGAGCAGTTCTTC.

CDR3 residues: CASSLGAGYNEQFF. CDR3 bases: TGTGCCAGCAGCTTAGGAGCGGGGTACAATGAGCAGTTCTTC. J is TRBJ2-1 and V is TRBV11-2; 7 bases are shared with TRBD2. With 1 base clipped from V and 4 bases from J, the junction kept 1 base outside the gene matches. Germline CDR1 is SGHAT and CDR2 is FQNNGV. The CDR3 totals 14 residues.

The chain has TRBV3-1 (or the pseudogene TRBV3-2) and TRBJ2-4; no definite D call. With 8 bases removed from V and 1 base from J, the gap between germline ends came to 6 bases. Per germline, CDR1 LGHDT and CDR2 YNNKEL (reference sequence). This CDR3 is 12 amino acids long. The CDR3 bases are TGTGCCAGCCTCGGGGCCAAAAACATTCAGTACTTC. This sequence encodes CASLGAKNIQYF.

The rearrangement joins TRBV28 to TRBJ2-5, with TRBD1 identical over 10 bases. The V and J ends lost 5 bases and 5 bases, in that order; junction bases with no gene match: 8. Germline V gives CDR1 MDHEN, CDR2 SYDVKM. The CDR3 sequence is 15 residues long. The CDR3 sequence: CASSKGQGRWETQYF. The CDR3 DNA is TGTGCCAGCAGTAAGGGACAGGGGAGATGGGAGACCCAGTACTTC.

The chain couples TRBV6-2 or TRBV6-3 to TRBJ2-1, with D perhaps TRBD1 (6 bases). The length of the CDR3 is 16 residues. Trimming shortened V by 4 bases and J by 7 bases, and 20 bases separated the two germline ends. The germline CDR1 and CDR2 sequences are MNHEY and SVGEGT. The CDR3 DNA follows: TGTGCCAGCAGTTGGCGACAGGTTAACAATCGGAATGAGCAGTTCTTC. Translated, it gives CASSWRQVNNRNEQFF.

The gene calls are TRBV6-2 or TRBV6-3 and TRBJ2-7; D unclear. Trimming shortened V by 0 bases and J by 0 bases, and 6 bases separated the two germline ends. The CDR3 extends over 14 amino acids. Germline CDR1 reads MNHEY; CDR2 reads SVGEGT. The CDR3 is CASSYSRISYEQYF. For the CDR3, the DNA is TGTGCCAGCAGTTACTCGAGGATCTCCTACGAGCAGTACTTC.

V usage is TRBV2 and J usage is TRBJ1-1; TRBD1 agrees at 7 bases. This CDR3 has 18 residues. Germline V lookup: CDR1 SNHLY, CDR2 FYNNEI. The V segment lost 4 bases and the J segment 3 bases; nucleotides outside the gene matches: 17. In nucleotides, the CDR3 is TGTGCCAGCAGTGTACTCCTACAGGGGCCAACACTGGACACTGAAGCTTTCTTT. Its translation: CASSVLLQGPTLDTEAFF.

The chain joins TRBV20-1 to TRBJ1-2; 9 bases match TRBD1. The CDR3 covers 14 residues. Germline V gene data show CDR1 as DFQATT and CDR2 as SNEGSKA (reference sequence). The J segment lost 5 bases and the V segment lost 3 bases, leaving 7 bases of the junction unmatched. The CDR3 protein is CSASQNRGRYGYTF. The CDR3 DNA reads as TGCAGTGCTAGTCAAAACAGGGGGCGGTATGGCTACACCTTC.

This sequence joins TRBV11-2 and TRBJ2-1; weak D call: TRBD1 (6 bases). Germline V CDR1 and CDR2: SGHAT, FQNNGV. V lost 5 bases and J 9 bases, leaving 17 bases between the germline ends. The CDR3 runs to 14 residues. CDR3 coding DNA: TGTGCCAGCAGCCCCCAGGACATCAGGGGTGAGCAGTTCTTC. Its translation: CASSPQDIRGEQFF.

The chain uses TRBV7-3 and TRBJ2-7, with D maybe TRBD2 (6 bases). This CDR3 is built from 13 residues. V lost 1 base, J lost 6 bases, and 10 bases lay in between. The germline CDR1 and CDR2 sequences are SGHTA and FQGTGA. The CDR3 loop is CASSLSGGVEQYF. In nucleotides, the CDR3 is TGTGCCAGCAGCTTAAGCGGCGGGGTCGAGCAGTACTTC. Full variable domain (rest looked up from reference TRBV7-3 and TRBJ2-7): GAGVSQTPSNKVTEKGKYVELRCDPISGHTALYWYRQSLGQGPEFLIYFQGTGAADDSGLPNDRFFAVRPEGSVSTLKIQRTERGDSAVYLCASSLSGGVEQYFGPGTRLTVT.